The following is a T cell receptor beta chain sequence with its context. This sample was included in a study of CD4 and CD8 cells across lung adenocarcinoma regions. Donors had localized lung adenocarcinoma, a non-small cell lung cancer. MiXCR, run by TCRdb on the PCR reads, gives a single entry per CDR3 protein. The table includes 8,000 to 10,000 distinct CDR3 sequences, approximately 48% detected once. Germline values: CDR1 LNHNV, CDR2 YYDKDF (reference sequence). This CDR3 spans 16 amino acids. Between the trimmed V and J ends, which lost 1 base and 2 bases, there was a span of 13 bases. The receptor was derived from a female donor with lung adenocarcinoma. The CD4 and CD8 labels of this study may be unreliable. The chain employs TRBV15 and TRBJ2-3; D tentatively fits TRBD1 or TRBD2 (7 bases each). The material sequenced was CD4+ T cells from the margin of a lung tumor. CDR3: CATSRGEGAFTDTQYF. The DNA for the CDR3 is TGTGCCACCAGCAGAGGGGAGGGGGCGTTCACAGATACGCAGTATTTT.